Below are 5 T cell receptor beta chains sequenced from a single sample in a study of T cells expressing NK-cell markers. Following a re-call of the 5' RACE reads, TCRdb has one entry per CDR3 protein and lacks DNA. The data show over a thousand distinct CDR3 sequences, and the top ten clones hold about 60%. The sequenced sample consisted of blood T cells: a sorted CD56 or NKG2C T cell subset, CD4+ or CD8+ T cells, or bulk PBMC T cells (not recorded which). Receptors were obtained from a woman aged 18-29 years in good health.

Considering frequency, this clonotype is large. The chain recombines TRBV12-3 or TRBV12-4 with TRBJ2-1; with no DNA, the TCRdb D assignment of TRBD1 cannot be verified. The CDR3 has 16 residues. This CDR3 is CASSLADRGAYNEQFF.

The V call is TRBV7-7, the J call TRBJ2-3. CDR3 length: 13 amino acids. In germline, CDR1 is SSHAT, CDR2 FNYEAQ (reference sequence). The CDR3 reads CASSLVYTDTQYF.

Considering frequency, this clonotype is medium-sized. The rearrangement uses TRBV5-6 and TRBJ2-7; TCRdb outputs TRBD1, but without DNA this stays unchecked. The CDR3 contains 16 residues. Germline V gene sequence: CDR1 SGHDT, CDR2 YYEEEE. The CDR3 loop reads CASSFPNDRGPYEQYF.

This clonotype ranks as medium-sized in terms of frequency. The chain recombines TRBV7-9 with TRBJ1-5. Per germline, CDR1 SEHNR and CDR2 FQNEAQ (reference sequence). The CDR3 is 17 residues long. The CDR3 loop is CASSSNNGDFSNQPQHF.

Frequency places this clonotype as medium-sized. The rearrangement links TRBV7-9 to TRBJ2-7. The CDR3 contains 14 residues. Germline CDR1 and CDR2: SEHNR and FQNEAQ (reference sequence). The CDR3 spells CASSLLGTPYEQYF.